The present entry profiles one T cell receptor (beta chain) with its context. Here immunoSEQ multiplex PCR was the method, and the copy in TCRdb shows in-frame clones only, minus some. The sample holds some 310,000 clones, about 80% seen once. The CDR3 length is 12 residues. Germline V lookup: CDR1 SQVTM, CDR2 ANQGSEA. V lost 6 bases to trimming and J lost 0 bases, with 8 bases between them. This specimen belongs to a study of cytotoxic CD8 clonotypes in ibrutinib-treated CLL. Across the study: Responses: roughly 25 partial, 2 complete; after median approximately 68 months, around 15 stayed remitted, 12 progressed.

Sequencing was performed on PBMCs, taken before ibrutinib treatment. The clonotype was recovered from a human donor with chronic lymphocytic leukemia. The V call is TRBV29-1, the J call TRBJ1-1, with D hard to call. The CDR3 here is CSVARMNTEAFF. CDR3 DNA sequence: TGCAGCGTGGCCCGAATGAACACTGAAGCTTTCTTT.